A few counts support the clone carrying this TCR beta chain. No antigen is known for it. The Oncomine TCR Beta short-read assay sequenced DNA from cultured CD4+ T cells. Cultured CD4+ T cells yielded the extracted genomic DNA. Each CDR3 protein gets one entry after TCRdb re-called the PCR reads with MiXCR. The sample holds about 12,000 distinct CDR3 sequences, roughly 67% seen once. Treatment here: approximately nine-day PBMC culture with coronavirus spike peptide pools or control peptides (ViraFEST assay). ViraFEST sequenced TCRs after peptide-pool expansion of antigen-specific T cells. By negative selection, CD4+ T cells were isolated once culture had run for approximately 9 days. The source of the sample is a study of vaccination and CD4 T cells after COVID-19. Background on the study: Participants got two doses of BNT162b2 or mRNA-1273 vaccine.

V lost 1 base, J lost 2 bases, and 11 bases lay in between. CDR1 and CDR2 from the germline V gene are DFQATT and SNEGSKA (reference sequence). The CDR3 contains 14 residues. V and J are TRBV20-1 and TRBJ2-5; D possibly matches TRBD1 or TRBD2 (7 bases each). Sequenced: CD4+ T cells from blood, cultured in vitro. The sequence came from a human donor who had recovered from COVID-19. CDR3 residues: CSARGGGQQETQYF. CDR3 nucleotide sequence: TGCAGTGCTAGAGGGGGGGGACAGCAAGAGACCCAGTACTTC.